These T cell receptor beta chains were read from a single sample in a study of shared clonotypes between healthy human individuals. Produced via immunoSEQ multiplex PCR; TCRdb's table is partial and in-frame only. The data hold 550,000 to 700,000 clones, with 73% observed a single time. The sequencing input was memory CD4+ T cells sorted from blood. These receptors all stem from a woman aged 25 to 39 in good health. CDR3s include the opening cysteine and the closing phenylalanine or tryptophan. The D gene is left open where the match is weak. Clone sizes are given selectively: once, few, many, or a class where the clone is expanded.

length | J | D | size | V | CDR3 | DNA
13 | TRBJ2-3 | NA | NA | TRBV14 | CASSQLSADTQYF | TGTGCCAGCAGCCAACTCTCCGCAGATACGCAGTATTTT
14 | TRBJ2-3 | TRBD1 | NA | TRBV30 | CAWDRGHLTDTQYF | TGTGCCTGGGACAGGGGACACCTCACAGATACGCAGTATTTT
16 | TRBJ2-1 | TRBD2 | NA | TRBV4-1 | CASSLKMREGRNEQFF | TGCGCCAGCAGCCTAAAGATGCGGGAGGGCCGCAATGAGCAGTTCTTC
14 | TRBJ2-5 | TRBD1 | NA | TRBV19 | CASSIRGQGETQYF | TGTGCCAGTAGTATCAGGGGGCAGGGAGAGACCCAGTACTTC
16 | TRBJ1-5 | NA | NA | TRBV6-1 | CASSEAVGAGNQPQHF | TGTGCCAGCAGTGAAGCGGTGGGGGCCGGCAATCAGCCCCAGCATTTT
17 | TRBJ2-3 | NA | NA | TRBV7-8 | CASSLRDRASTIDTQYF | TGTGCCAGCAGCTTAAGGGACCGGGCCTCAACGATAGATACGCAGTATTTT
19 | TRBJ1-1 | TRBD1 | once | TRBV28 | CASSFPATLRGYGNTEAFF | TGTGCCAGCAGTTTCCCCGCCACGCTCAGGGGGTACGGGAACACTGAAGCTTTCTTT
15 | TRBJ2-1 | TRBD2 | few | TRBV11-2 | CASSTTSGAYNEQFF | TGTGCCAGCAGCACAACTAGCGGCGCCTACAATGAGCAGTTCTTC
14 | TRBJ1-2 | NA | NA | TRBV13 | CASSSDRTNYGYTF | TGTGCCAGCAGCTCAGACAGGACAAACTATGGCTACACCTTC
14 | TRBJ1-2 | NA | few | TRBV28 | CASSLGVIPGGYTF | TGTGCCAGCAGTTTAGGAGTTATCCCTGGGGGCTACACCTTC
15 | TRBJ2-3 | NA | NA | TRBV7-9 | CASSLEAGGPYTQYF | TGTGCCAGCAGCTTAGAGGCAGGGGGGCCCTATACGCAGTATTTT
13 | TRBJ2-7 | NA | NA | TRBV28 | CASSLPSQYEQYF | TGTGCCAGCAGTTTACCCTCCCAATACGAGCAGTACTTC
14 | TRBJ1-5 | TRBD1 | few | TRBV18 | CASSPTGGNQPQHF | TGTGCCAGCTCCCCGACAGGGGGGAACCAGCCCCAGCATTTT
11 | TRBJ2-1 | NA | NA | TRBV20-1 | CSGALVNEQFF | TGCAGTGGGGCTCTGGTCAATGAGCAGTTCTTC
13 | TRBJ1-2 | NA | NA | TRBV27 | CASRDRLSYGYTF | TGTGCCAGCAGAGACAGATTATCCTATGGCTACACCTTC